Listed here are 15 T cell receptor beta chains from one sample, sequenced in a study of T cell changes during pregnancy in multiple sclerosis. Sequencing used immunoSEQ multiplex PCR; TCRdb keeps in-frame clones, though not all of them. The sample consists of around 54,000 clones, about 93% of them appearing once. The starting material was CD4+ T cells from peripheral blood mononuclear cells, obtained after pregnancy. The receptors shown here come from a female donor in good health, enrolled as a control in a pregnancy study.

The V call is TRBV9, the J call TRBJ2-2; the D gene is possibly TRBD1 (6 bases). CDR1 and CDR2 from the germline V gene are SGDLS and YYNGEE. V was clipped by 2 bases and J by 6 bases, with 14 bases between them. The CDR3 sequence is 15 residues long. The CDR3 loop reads CASSVTGGASGELFF. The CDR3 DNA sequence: TGTGCCAGCAGCGTGACTGGGGGCGCATCCGGGGAGCTGTTTTTT.

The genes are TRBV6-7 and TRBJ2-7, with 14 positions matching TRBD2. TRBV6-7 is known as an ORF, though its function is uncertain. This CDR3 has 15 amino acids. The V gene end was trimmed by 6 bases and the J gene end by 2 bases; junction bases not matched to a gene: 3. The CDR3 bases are TGTGCCAGCAGGGGGACTAGCGGGAGAACCTACGAGCAGTACTTC. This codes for CASRGTSGRTYEQYF.

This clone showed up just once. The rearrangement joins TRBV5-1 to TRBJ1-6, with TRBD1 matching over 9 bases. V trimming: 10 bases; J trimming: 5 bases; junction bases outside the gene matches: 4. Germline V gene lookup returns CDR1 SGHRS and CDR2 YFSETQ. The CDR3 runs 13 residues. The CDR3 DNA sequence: TGCGCCTCGCGGACAGGGGATAATTCACCCCTCCACTTT. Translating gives CASRTGDNSPLHF.

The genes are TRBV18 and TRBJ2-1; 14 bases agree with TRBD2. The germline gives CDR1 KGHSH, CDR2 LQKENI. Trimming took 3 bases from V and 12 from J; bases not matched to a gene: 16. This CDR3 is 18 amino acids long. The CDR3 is CASSPPGLAGVPNEGQFF. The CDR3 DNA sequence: TGTGCCAGCTCACCCCCGGGACTAGCGGGAGTCCCAAACGAGGGGCAGTTCTTC.

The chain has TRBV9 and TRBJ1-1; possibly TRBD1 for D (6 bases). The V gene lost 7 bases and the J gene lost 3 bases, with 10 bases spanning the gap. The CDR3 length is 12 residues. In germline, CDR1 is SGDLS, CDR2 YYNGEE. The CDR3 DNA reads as TGTGCCAGCCACAGGGTGGACACTGAAGCTTTCTTT. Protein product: CASHRVDTEAFF.

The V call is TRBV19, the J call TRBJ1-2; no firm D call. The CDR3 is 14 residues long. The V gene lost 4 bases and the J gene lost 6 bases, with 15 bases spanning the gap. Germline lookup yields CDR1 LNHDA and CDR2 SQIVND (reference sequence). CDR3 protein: CASSTFALSNGYTF. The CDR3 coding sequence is TGTGCCAGTAGTACCTTTGCGCTAAGCAATGGCTACACCTTC.

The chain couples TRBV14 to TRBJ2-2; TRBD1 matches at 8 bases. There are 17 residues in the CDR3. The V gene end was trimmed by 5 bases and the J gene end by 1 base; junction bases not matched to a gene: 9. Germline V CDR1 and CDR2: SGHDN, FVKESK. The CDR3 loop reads CASSFTTGGQNTGELFF. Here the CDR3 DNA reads TGTGCCAGCAGCTTCACTACAGGGGGACAGAACACCGGGGAGCTGTTTTTT.

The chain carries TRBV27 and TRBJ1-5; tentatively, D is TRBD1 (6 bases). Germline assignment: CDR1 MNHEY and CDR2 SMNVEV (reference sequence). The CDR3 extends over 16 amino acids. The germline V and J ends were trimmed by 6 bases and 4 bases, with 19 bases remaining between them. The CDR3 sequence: CASSVSVTGANQPQHF. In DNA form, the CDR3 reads TGTGCCAGCAGCGTATCTGTGACAGGCGCAAATCAGCCCCAGCATTTT.

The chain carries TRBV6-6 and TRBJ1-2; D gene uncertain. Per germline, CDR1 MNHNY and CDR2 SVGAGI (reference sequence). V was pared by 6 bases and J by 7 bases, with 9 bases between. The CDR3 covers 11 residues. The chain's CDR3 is CASSRVSGYTF. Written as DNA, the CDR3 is TGTGCCAGCAGCCGGGTCAGTGGCTACACCTTC.

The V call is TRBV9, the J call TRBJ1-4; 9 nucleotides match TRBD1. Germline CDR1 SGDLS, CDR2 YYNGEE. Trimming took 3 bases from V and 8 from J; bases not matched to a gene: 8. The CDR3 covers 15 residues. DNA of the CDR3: TGTGCCAGCAGCGAAAGTGGGACAGGGCAAGAAAAACTGTTTTTT. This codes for CASSESGTGQEKLFF.

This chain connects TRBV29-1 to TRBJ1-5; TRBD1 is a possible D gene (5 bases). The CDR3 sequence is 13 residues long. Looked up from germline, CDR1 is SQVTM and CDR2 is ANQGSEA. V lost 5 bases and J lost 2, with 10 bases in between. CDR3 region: CSVLTGGNQPQHF. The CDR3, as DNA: TGCAGCGTTTTGACGGGGGGCAATCAGCCCCAGCATTTT. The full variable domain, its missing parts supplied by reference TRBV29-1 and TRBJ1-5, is SAVISQKPSRDICQRGTSLTIQCQVDSQVTMMFWYRQQPGQSLTLIATANQGSEATYESGFVIDKFPISRPNLTFSTLTVSNMSPEDSSIYLCSVLTGGNQPQHFGDGTRLSIL.

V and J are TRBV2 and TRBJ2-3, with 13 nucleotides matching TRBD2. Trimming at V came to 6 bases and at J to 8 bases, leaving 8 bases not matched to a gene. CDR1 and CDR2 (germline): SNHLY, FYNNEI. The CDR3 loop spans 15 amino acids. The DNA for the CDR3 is TGTGCCAGCAGAGGGACTAGCGGGACCTTGGCTACGCAGTATTTT. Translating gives CASRGTSGTLATQYF.

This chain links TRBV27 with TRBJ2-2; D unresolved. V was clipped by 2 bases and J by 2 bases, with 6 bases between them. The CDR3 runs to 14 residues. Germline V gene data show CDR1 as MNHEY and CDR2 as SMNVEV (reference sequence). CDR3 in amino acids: CASSLAANTGELFF. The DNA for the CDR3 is TGTGCCAGCAGTTTAGCGGCCAACACCGGGGAGCTGTTTTTT.

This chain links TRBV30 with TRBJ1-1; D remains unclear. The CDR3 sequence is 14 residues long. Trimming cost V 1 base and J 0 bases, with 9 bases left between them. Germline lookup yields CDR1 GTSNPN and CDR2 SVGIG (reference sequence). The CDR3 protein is CAWSAITVNTEAFF. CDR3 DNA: TGTGCCTGGAGTGCTATAACAGTGAACACTGAAGCTTTCTTT.

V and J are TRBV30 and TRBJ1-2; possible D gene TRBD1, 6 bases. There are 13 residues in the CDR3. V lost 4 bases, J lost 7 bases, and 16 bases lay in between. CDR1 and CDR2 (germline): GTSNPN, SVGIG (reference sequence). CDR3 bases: TGTGCCTGGACGAGACAGGAACTCACTGGCTACACCTTC. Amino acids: CAWTRQELTGYTF.